A selection of T cell receptor beta chains follows, all from one sample in a study of cytomegalovirus exposure and HLA in healthy donors. The table came from immunoSEQ multiplex PCR; TCRdb's copy has only in-frame clones and leaves some out. The sample comprises about 140,000 clones, roughly three fifths of which are singletons, and less than 2% rests with the top ten. The sample consisted of PBMCs. The origin of the receptors is a male donor in good health and CMV-seronegative. CDR3s include the opening cysteine and the closing phenylalanine or tryptophan. A D gene is named only where the DNA matches it firmly. Only some rows state a clone size, as once, few, many or a class for expanded clones.

>NA|TRBV5-8|TRBD2|TRBJ2-2
CASSLWGGSTGELFF
TGTGCCAGCAGCTTATGGGGAGGGTCCACCGGGGAGCTGTTTTTT
>NA|TRBV4-1|NA|TRBJ2-1
CASSQGGTYNEQFF
TGCGCCAGCAGCCAGGGCGGGACTTACAATGAGCAGTTCTTC
>NA|TRBV19|NA|TRBJ1-2
CASSTSGGYTF
TGTGCCAGTAGTACCTCAGGTGGCTACACCTTC
>NA|TRBV7-7|TRBD2|TRBJ2-3
CASSLGLAGAVDTQYF
TGTGCCAGCAGCTTAGGGCTAGCGGGGGCGGTAGATACGCAGTATTTT
>NA|TRBV29-1|NA|TRBJ2-3
CSVPVEPTDTQYF
TGCAGTGTTCCTGTAGAACCCACAGATACGCAGTATTTT
>few|TRBV13|NA|TRBJ1-5
CASTYVRLTGINQPQHF
TGTGCCAGCACCTACGTCCGACTAACAGGGATCAATCAGCCCCAGCATTTT
>NA|TRBV19|TRBD1|TRBJ1-5
CASSLDRAQPQHF
TGTGCCAGTAGCCTCGACAGGGCACAGCCCCAGCATTTT
>NA|TRBV2|NA|TRBJ2-2
CASRWGGGELFF
TGTGCCAGCAGGTGGGGCGGCGGGGAGCTGTTTTTT
>once|TRBV5-1|TRBD2|TRBJ2-5
CASSWRTSQETQYF
TGCGCCAGCAGCTGGCGGACTAGCCAAGAGACCCAGTACTTC
>NA|TRBV9|TRBD1|TRBJ2-7
CASSARDREGYEQYF
TGTGCCAGCAGCGCCCGGGACAGGGAGGGGTACGAGCAGTACTTC
>NA|TRBV7-9|NA|TRBJ2-1
CASSLRLVLDEQFF
TGTGCCAGCAGCTTACGACTAGTTCTGGATGAGCAGTTCTTC
>few|TRBV7-9|TRBD1|TRBJ2-7
CASTPGQGAGEQYF
TGTGCCAGCACCCCGGGACAGGGGGCGGGAGAGCAGTACTTC
>NA|TRBV6-1|TRBD1|TRBJ1-2
CASRIQGGSYGYTF
TGTGCCAGCCGTATACAGGGGGGAAGCTATGGCTACACCTTC
>NA|TRBV2|NA|TRBJ1-2
CASFGEGRTNYGYTF
TGTGCCAGCTTTGGGGAGGGCAGGACTAACTATGGCTACACCTTC
>NA|TRBV5-1|NA|TRBJ2-2
CASSWTANTGELFF
TGCGCCAGCAGCTGGACAGCGAACACCGGGGAGCTGTTTTTT
>few|TRBV4-1|TRBD2|TRBJ2-7
CASSQVLADYEQYF
TGCGCCAGCAGCCAAGTACTAGCGGACTACGAGCAGTACTTC
>NA|TRBV7-2|TRBD1|TRBJ2-1
CASSLLTGTGFYNEQFF
TGTGCCAGCAGCCTTCTTACCGGGACAGGGTTTTACAATGAGCAGTTCTTC
>NA|TRBV7-6|NA|TRBJ1-1
CASSSHPAGEAFF
TGTGCCAGCAGCTCTCACCCGGCAGGTGAAGCTTTCTTT
>NA|TRBV7-2|NA|TRBJ2-7
CASSLRFSSYEQYF
TGTGCCAGCAGCTTACGCTTCAGCTCCTACGAGCAGTACTTC
>NA|TRBV5-1|TRBD2|TRBJ2-5
CASSPNTGTSGGAETQYF
TGCGCCAGCAGCCCGAACACCGGGACTAGCGGGGGGGCGGAGACCCAGTACTTC
>NA|TRBV25-1|NA|TRBJ2-3
CASSLSGHTQYF
TGTGCCAGCAGCCTAAGTGGGCATACGCAGTATTTT
>NA|TRBV6-5|NA|TRBJ2-3
CASSSGSTDTQYF
TGTGCCAGCAGTAGTGGCAGCACAGATACGCAGTATTTT
>NA|TRBV5-1|NA|TRBJ1-1
CASSPGQNTEAFF
TGCGCCAGCAGCCCTGGACAGAACACTGAAGCTTTCTTT
>NA|TRBV30|NA|TRBJ1-5
CAWSVRAGQPQHF
TGTGCCTGGAGTGTACGCGCGGGGCAGCCCCAGCATTTT
>NA|TRBV11-2|TRBD2|TRBJ2-5
CASSRGLAAETQYF
TGTGCCAGCAGCCGGGGACTAGCAGCCGAGACCCAGTACTTC
>NA|TRBV6-5|NA|TRBJ1-2
CASSYQFPYGYTF
TGTGCCAGCAGTTACCAATTCCCCTATGGCTACACCTTC
>NA|TRBV2|NA|TRBJ2-3
CASSEGAGTDTQYF
TGTGCCAGCAGTGAAGGGGCGGGGACAGATACGCAGTATTTT
>NA|TRBV6-5|NA|TRBJ1-1
CASSPPSRTGEAFF
TGTGCCAGCAGTCCTCCGTCCCGAACCGGTGAAGCTTTCTTT
>NA|TRBV6-5|NA|TRBJ1-1
CASSYGQGETEAFF
TGTGCCAGCAGTTACGGCCAGGGTGAAACTGAAGCTTTCTTT
>few|TRBV19|TRBD1|TRBJ1-3
CASSTPGGQGGNTIYF
TGTGCCAGTAGCACCCCTGGGGGACAGGGGGGAAACACCATATATTTT
>NA|TRBV5-1|NA|TRBJ2-3
CASSLGEAGWGSDTQYF
TGCGCCAGCAGCTTGGGGGAAGCAGGGTGGGGTTCGGATACGCAGTATTTT
>NA|TRBV28|NA|TRBJ2-7
CAASGAYEQYF
TGTGCCGCCTCAGGGGCCTACGAGCAGTACTTC
>NA|TRBV6-5|NA|TRBJ1-2
CASSRGLDGRGGYTF
TGTGCCAGCAGCCGAGGCCTCGACGGGAGGGGTGGCTACACCTTC
>few|TRBV2|NA|TRBJ1-1
CASSEVFMNTEAFF
TGTGCCAGCAGTGAAGTGTTCATGAACACTGAAGCTTTCTTT
>NA|TRBV19|TRBD1|TRBJ1-4
CASSGTATNEKLFF
TGTGCCAGTAGTGGGACAGCGACTAATGAAAAACTGTTTTTT
>NA|TRBV5-1|NA|TRBJ2-1
CASSLELSPYNEQFF
TGCGCCAGCAGCTTGGAACTGAGCCCCTACAATGAGCAGTTCTTC
>NA|TRBV7-3|NA|TRBJ1-6
CASSPDRNSPLHF
TGTGCCAGCAGCCCCGACAGGAATTCACCCCTCCACTTT
>NA|TRBV5-4|TRBD1|TRBJ2-7
CASSPGVDRGGEQYF
TGTGCCAGCAGCCCGGGGGTCGACAGGGGAGGCGAGCAGTACTTC
>NA|TRBV5-1|TRBD1|TRBJ1-2
CASSLGDRIYGYTF
TGCGCCAGCAGCTTGGGGGACAGGATCTATGGCTACACCTTC
>NA|TRBV11-1|TRBD1|TRBJ2-7
CASSGTGGSYEQYF
TGTGCCAGCAGCGGGACAGGGGGTTCCTACGAGCAGTACTTC
>medium-sized|TRBV4-1|NA|TRBJ2-1
CASSQVDMGLSSYNEQFF
TGCGCCAGCAGCCAAGTGGATATGGGGCTAAGCTCCTACAATGAGCAGTTCTTC
>NA|TRBV6-5|TRBD1|TRBJ2-7
CASSWTGTYEQYF
TGTGCCAGCAGCTGGACAGGGACCTACGAGCAGTACTTC
>NA|TRBV5-1|TRBD2|TRBJ2-3
CASSYQIPGLAGGSTDTQYF
TGCGCCAGCAGCTACCAGATCCCGGGACTAGCGGGGGGCTCCACAGATACGCAGTATTTT
>NA|TRBV6-5|NA|TRBJ1-1
CASSYSSGGRDEAFF
TGTGCCAGCAGTTACTCGTCGGGGGGGCGTGATGAAGCTTTCTTT